Below are 12 T cell receptor beta chains sequenced from a single sample in a study of blood T cell repertoires in COVID-19. TCRdb keeps only in-frame clones here, not all; method: immunoSEQ multiplex PCR. The repertoire holds over 100,000 clones, about four fifths seen once, with 2.5% to 3.5% in the top ten. Sequencing was done on a sample of peripheral blood. The receptor source for this set is a woman older than 75 with active or convalescent COVID-19.

CDR3 in DNA: TGCGCCAGCAGCATGACAGGGGGCTCAGGTGGAAACACCATATATTTT. Translating it yields CASSMTGGSGGNTIYF. This chain uses TRBV5-1 with TRBJ1-3, with 10 positions matching TRBD1. Germline trimming cut 4 bases from V and 3 bases from J; bases unmatched to any gene: 7. CDR1 and CDR2 (germline): SGHRS, YFSETQ. This CDR3 comprises 16 residues.

The chain joins TRBV4-3 to TRBJ1-4; 7 positions agree with TRBD1. Germline assignment: CDR1 LGHNA and CDR2 YSLEER. The CDR3 totals 14 residues. With V trimmed by 4 bases and J by 8 bases, 7 bases remained unmatched. In nucleotides, the CDR3 is TGCGCCAGCAGCCTTCGGGACAGAAGGGAAAAACTGTTTTTT. Protein product: CASSLRDRREKLFF.

The chain couples TRBV27 to TRBJ2-7; D is possibly TRBD1 (6 bases). CDR3 length: 14 residues. V was pared by 6 bases and J by 6 bases, with 18 bases between. Germline V CDR1 and CDR2: MNHEY, SMNVEV (reference sequence). DNA of the CDR3: TGTGCCAGCAGGCTAGGGGGACGAGGGGGCGAGCAGTACTTC. Protein sequence: CASRLGGRGGEQYF.

This clone has just a few counts. The J gene is TRBJ2-7, the V gene TRBV4-1; the match to TRBD2 covers 12 bases. Looked up from germline, CDR1 is MGHRA and CDR2 is YSYEKL. With 1 base clipped from V and 2 bases from J, the junction kept 0 bases outside the gene matches. The CDR3 runs 15 residues. CDR3 amino acids: CASSQASGGAYEQYF. The CDR3 DNA follows: TGCGCCAGCAGCCAAGCTAGCGGGGGGGCCTACGAGCAGTACTTC.

This clone was seen only once. V is TRBV11-3 and J is TRBJ2-2, with D perhaps TRBD2 (6 bases). CDR1 and CDR2 from the germline V gene are SGHNT and YENEEA. This CDR3 has 14 amino acids. V was trimmed by 5 bases and J by 6 bases, leaving 13 bases between them. CDR3 sequence: CASSPGGGPGELFF. DNA for the CDR3: TGTGCCAGCAGCCCCGGGGGAGGCCCCGGGGAGCTGTTTTTT. The full variable domain, in which reference TRBV11-3 and TRBJ2-2 provide the parts outside the CDR3, is EAGVVQSPRYKIIEKKQPVAFWCNPISGHNTLYWYLQNLGQGPELLIRYENEEAVDDSQLPKDRFSAERLKGVDSTLKIQPAELGDSAVYLCASSPGGGPGELFFGEGSRLTVL.

The chain employs TRBV24-1 and TRBJ1-5, with D tentatively TRBD1 (6 bases). Per germline, CDR1 KGHDR and CDR2 SFDVKD. The CDR3 runs 16 residues. Trimming removed 5 bases at V and 1 base at J, with 14 bases between. CDR3 DNA sequence: TGTGCCACCAGTGGGGGAGGGCAGGGGAGCAATCAGCCCCAGCATTTT. It is translated as CATSGGGQGSNQPQHF.

The V and J genes are TRBV5-4 and TRBJ2-3, with 8 bases matching TRBD2. Germline V gives CDR1 SGHNT, CDR2 YYREEE (reference sequence). CDR3 length: 14 residues. The J segment lost 5 bases and the V segment lost 4 bases, leaving 6 bases of the junction unmatched. DNA of the CDR3: TGTGCCAGCAGCCCCCGGGGGGGAGAAGATACGCAGTATTTT. It translates to CASSPRGGEDTQYF. The full variable domain, in which reference TRBV5-4 and TRBJ2-3 provide the parts outside the CDR3, is ETGVTQSPTHLIKTRGQQVTLRCSSQSGHNTVSWYQQALGQGPQFIFQYYREEENGRGNFPPRFSGLQFPNYSSELNVNALELDDSALYLCASSPRGGEDTQYFGPGTRLTVL.

The chain recombines TRBV29-1 with TRBJ2-5; TRBD2 is a possible D gene (6 bases). The length of the CDR3 is 13 residues. CDR1 is SQVTM, CDR2 ANQGSEA, per germline. V lost 3 bases and J lost 7, with 15 bases in between. This CDR3 reads CSVDNGGGWTQYF. In nucleotides, the CDR3 is TGCAGCGTTGATAACGGGGGAGGATGGACCCAGTACTTC. The full variable domain, with the rest looked up from reference TRBV29-1 and TRBJ2-5, is SAVISQKPSRDICQRGTSLTIQCQVDSQVTMMFWYRQQPGQSLTLIATANQGSEATYESGFVIDKFPISRPNLTFSTLTVSNMSPEDSSIYLCSVDNGGGWTQYFGPGTRLLVL.

The chain is built from TRBV24-1 and TRBJ2-1; D gene ambiguous. The CDR3 spans 13 residues. Trimming pared 5 bases from V and 3 bases from J, leaving 7 bases between. The V gene's germline CDR1 is KGHDR and CDR2 SFDVKD. CDR3 loop: CATSVTSYNEQFF. CDR3 DNA sequence: TGTGCCACCAGTGTGACAAGCTACAATGAGCAGTTCTTC.

The CDR3 sequence: CASSLGLDTEAFF. The DNA of the CDR3 is TGCGCCAGCAGCTTGGGACTTGACACTGAAGCTTTCTTT. This sequence joins TRBV5-1 and TRBJ1-1; D remains unclear. The V end lost 0 bases, the J end lost 3 bases, and 6 bases lay between the germline ends. This CDR3 is 13 amino acids long. Germline loops: CDR1 SGHRS, CDR2 YFSETQ.

V is TRBV18 and J is TRBJ2-1; 14 nucleotides match TRBD2. Looked up from germline, CDR1 is KGHSH and CDR2 is LQKENI. The CDR3 is made up of 16 amino acids. J gave up 9 bases and V 0 bases, and 4 bases lay outside the gene matches. The CDR3 protein is CASSPPGLAGVVEQFF. In DNA, the CDR3 is TGTGCCAGCTCACCACCGGGACTAGCGGGAGTAGTTGAGCAGTTCTTC.

V and J are TRBV27 and TRBJ2-1; D unresolved. V lost 6 bases and J 2 bases, leaving 5 bases between the germline ends. Germline CDR1 MNHEY, CDR2 SMNVEV (reference sequence). The CDR3 totals 12 residues. The CDR3 protein is CASSAAYNEQFF. The CDR3 DNA reads as TGTGCCAGCAGCGCGGCCTACAATGAGCAGTTCTTC.